This T cell receptor beta chain was observed in a study of T cells in Graves' hyperthyroidism and ophthalmopathy. Whole-study results and caveats: Peripheral blood also featured most of the thyroid clonotypes expanded above 0.001. Ophthalmopathy prediction by the model preceded onset by a median about 6.3 months.

This clonotype was seen more than once but under ten times. Its antigen is still unknown. The investigators amplified TCR beta CDR3 regions from RNA transcripts. First-round RT-PCR of the TCR CDR3 relied on the HTBI primer set. Each CDR3 protein gets one entry after TCRdb re-called the multiplex PCR reads with MiXCR. The sample shows 540,000 or so distinct CDR3 sequences, 15% to 19% of them seen only once. This CDR3 region has 14 residues. CDR1 is DFQATT, CDR2 SNEGSKA, per germline (reference sequence). V shed 4 bases and J shed 2 bases, with 11 bases lying between them. Diagnoses were made from clinical symptoms, serum measures (thyroxine and TRAb), thyroid ultrasound and orbital computed tomography. PBMCs were collected from an approximately 10 ml volume of fresh peripheral blood.

The TCR comes from a woman in her twenties or thirties with Graves' hyperthyroidism. The gene calls are TRBV20-1 and TRBJ2-2; the D gene could be TRBD1 or TRBD2 (5 bases each). Source material: blood. The CDR3 sequence: CSAIRDGNTGELFF. The DNA of the CDR3 is TGCAGTGCTATCCGGGACGGCAACACCGGGGAGCTGTTTTTT.